A selection of T cell receptor beta chains follows, all from one sample in a study of blood T cell repertoires in COVID-19. The assay was immunoSEQ multiplex PCR, and TCRdb's table has in-frame clones only and misses some. Of about 310,000 clones listed, just under 90% were seen once; the top ten hold more than 9%. Material for sequencing was PBMCs or T cells enriched from blood (not recorded which). The receptor set was obtained from a woman in her 30s who had recovered from COVID-19. CDR3s include the opening cysteine and the closing phenylalanine or tryptophan. Fields, in order: CDR3 protein, V gene, J gene.

CASSRRFGKGQQETQYF	TRBV5-1	TRBJ2-5
CASSVDRVIDEQFF	TRBV9	TRBJ2-1
CASSTQGDTEAFF	TRBV5-5	TRBJ1-1
CASSARGGLNEKLFF	TRBV11-2	TRBJ1-4
CASSSTRLAVSTDTQYF	TRBV7-9	TRBJ2-3
CASSSAATYLGETQYF	TRBV28	TRBJ2-5
CATSDPRGVGGLDEQFF	TRBV24-1	TRBJ2-1
CAWSVSQETQYF	TRBV30	TRBJ2-5
CASSLGQLYGYTF	TRBV28	TRBJ1-2
CASSFSGNTIYF	TRBV12-3/TRBV12-4	TRBJ1-3
CASSHQSTGDEQYF	TRBV10-2	TRBJ2-7
CASSPHLQGGTEAFF	TRBV6-5	TRBJ1-1
CASSLGGWGTEAFF	TRBV11-2	TRBJ1-1
CASSSRIDRGGRNEQFF	TRBV7-8	TRBJ2-1
CASSYVEGSYEQYF	TRBV6-2/TRBV6-3	TRBJ2-7
CASSLADRGRDTEAFF	TRBV7-8	TRBJ1-1
CASSQDSGAFF	TRBV14	TRBJ1-1
CAITQTRGNEQFF	TRBV10-3	TRBJ2-1
CASSTGFTSGNTIYF	TRBV4-1	TRBJ1-3
CASSSQTGLIYGYTF	TRBV2	TRBJ1-2
CASSFLDRFEVDYGYTF	TRBV6-2/TRBV6-3	TRBJ1-2
CASSIALDGGLNEQYF	TRBV19	TRBJ2-7
CASHSGRYNEQFF	TRBV28	TRBJ2-1
CASSQEGLAGVGYEQYF	TRBV4-1	TRBJ2-7
CASTGQGGNYEQYF	TRBV28	TRBJ2-7
CASSFYPGQVQPQHF	TRBV7-2	TRBJ1-5
CASSLDLASTEAFF	TRBV11-2	TRBJ1-1
CASSRGGRVDEQYF	TRBV19	TRBJ2-7
CASRSGLAREQYF	TRBV6-5	TRBJ2-7
CASSLWGTENTGELFF	TRBV7-2	TRBJ2-2
CATSRGRGTSKLDTQYF	TRBV15	TRBJ2-3
CSASRASGRTDTQYF	TRBV20-1	TRBJ2-3
CASSPDLSSGNTIYF	TRBV18	TRBJ1-3
CASRTSGIGDTQYF	TRBV13	TRBJ2-3
CASSRRTGDLGYGYTF	TRBV4-3	TRBJ1-2
CASSMESGLAGRSHTGELFF	TRBV27	TRBJ2-2
CASRREGGPMNEQFF	TRBV6-4	TRBJ2-1
CASSLAGQENYGYTF	TRBV7-8	TRBJ1-2
CASSYSESSYEQYF	TRBV6-5	TRBJ2-7
CASSLLSGISGNEQFF	TRBV7-6	TRBJ2-1
CAWSTGGTYSNQPQHF	TRBV30	TRBJ1-5
CASSSPAGGTIYGYTF	TRBV7-3	TRBJ1-2
CASSFRGSDNTEAFF	TRBV5-1	TRBJ1-1
CASTRDSGYTF	TRBV5-4	TRBJ1-2
CASSHLTGGTEAFF	TRBV3-1/TRBV3-2	TRBJ1-1
CASSQTIYEQYF	TRBV2	TRBJ2-7
CASSRGTSLYEQYF	TRBV5-1	TRBJ2-7
CASSLGQGNYGYTF	TRBV27	TRBJ1-2
CASRPGSGSSYEQYF	TRBV28	TRBJ2-7
CASSQIWSGSTYEQYF	TRBV4-1	TRBJ2-7
CASSFDGAGGYTF	TRBV27	TRBJ1-2